The T cell receptor beta chain described here comes from a study of vaccination effects on CD4 cells after COVID-19. At the level of the study: Samples collected post-vaccine were obtained a median of 72 days after the second dose.

Study observations and caveats: Whether induced by infection or by vaccine, clones showed marked clonal contraction late after vaccination. Healthy vaccinees showed cross-reactivity with common cold coronaviruses in only 1 of 255 vaccine-induced clones.

As concerns this clone: Its antigen is currently unknown.

V was pared by 4 bases and J by 5 bases, with 14 bases between. This CDR3 is built from 14 residues. Germline CDR1 and CDR2: PRHDT and FYEKMQ (reference sequence). This table comes from immunoSEQ multiplex PCR, and its TCRdb copy is limited to in-frame clones, with some not included. The sample has approximately 70,000 clones, approximately 76% seen once; the top ten hold approximately 0.9%. Using viral peptide pools, the ViraFEST assay grew out antigen-specific CD4+ T cells prior to sequencing. Following culture for 9 to 11 days, CD4+ T cells were isolated. The vaccine given was either BNT162b2 or mRNA-1273, in two doses. Cultivation was performed at a few million PBMC per well with about 9.6 IU/ml IL-2 and roughly 9.3 ug/ml peptides added.

The source is a human donor who received a COVID-19 vaccine. The genes are TRBV13 and TRBJ1-1, with D possibly matching TRBD1 (5 bases). This material consisted of CD4+ T cells from PBMCs cultured with HCoV-OC43 spike peptides, taken after COVID-19 vaccination. Subset: HCoV-OC43 spike overlapping peptide pool stimulation. CDR3: CASSSQGVRTEAFF. In nucleotides, the CDR3 is TGTGCCAGCAGCTCCCAGGGTGTGAGGACTGAAGCTTTCTTT.